Following are 2 T cell receptor beta chains from one sample sequenced in a study of T cell clonality in common variable immunodeficiency. Clones were read by immunoSEQ multiplex PCR, and TCRdb kept only the in-frame ones, dropping some. The repertoire consists of about 44,000 clones, none detected only once. The sequencing sample was made of peripheral blood mononuclear cells. The receptors come from a person between 18 and 70 years old in good health.

This clone was counted at least ten times. The read stops 3 residues short of the end of the CDR3; the missing end is completed from the germline J gene. J is TRBJ2-2 and V is TRBV19, with 13 bases identical to TRBD2. Trimming took 8 bases from V and 0 from J; bases not matched to a gene: 3. The CDR3 consists of 16 residues. CDR1 and CDR2 from the germline V gene are LNHDA and SQIVND (reference sequence). CDR3 sequence: CASRTSGGTNTGELFF. CDR3 DNA (partial): TGTGCCAGTCGGACTAGCGGGGGTACGAACACCGGGGAG.

This clone was seen many times. The CDR3 end lies 3 residues beyond the end of the read and is filled in from the germline J gene. The rearrangement joins TRBV2 to TRBJ2-1; TRBD2 matches 12 bases. Germline V gene sequence: CDR1 SNHLY, CDR2 FYNNEI. V gave up 6 bases and J gave up 6 bases; unmatched junction bases: 3. This CDR3 is built from 14 residues. CDR3 residues: CASRTSGRTNEQFF. The sequenced part of the CDR3 DNA is TGTGCCAGCAGAACTAGCGGGAGGACCAATGAG.